The entry that follows covers one T cell receptor (beta chain) sequence. This specimen comes from a study of blood T cell repertoires in COVID-19. The protocol was immunoSEQ multiplex PCR, while the TCRdb copy is restricted to in-frame clones and leaves out a portion. The sample contains some 58,000 clones, approximately 88% of which appear only once. In germline, CDR1 is KGHSH, CDR2 LQKENI. The CDR3 length is 16 residues. V was trimmed by 2 bases and J by 9 bases, leaving 21 bases between them. The chain recombines TRBV18 with TRBJ2-3; TRBD2 is a possible D gene (5 bases). This receptor was obtained from a human donor in a cohort sampled during active COVID-19. Specimen: peripheral blood. The CDR3 DNA follows: TGTGCCAGCTCACCAGGGGAGAGCGGTGGCGCTTTGACGCAGTATTTT. Its protein is CASSPGESGGALTQYF.